Sequencing of this TCR beta chain was carried out in a study of cytomegalovirus exposure and HLA in healthy donors. The CDR3 extends over 14 amino acids. Germline V lookup: CDR1 MNHEY, CDR2 SMNVEV (reference sequence). Trimming took 4 bases from V and 2 from J, leaving 9 bases between them. With regard to this clone: Its antigen is undetermined.

The study, taken as a whole, reports: Some 16,000 TCR beta sequences were associated with HLA alleles at 0.05 false discovery rate in a later analysis.

The PCR contained 60 Vbeta and 13 Jbeta primers. Data came from immunoSEQ multiplex PCR; TCRdb stores just in-frame clones and leaves some out. The sample lists fewer than 250,000 clones, around 85% occurring once. The TCR was taken from a girl aged 2-9 years in good health and CMV-seronegative. Specimen: PBMCs. V usage is TRBV27 and J usage is TRBJ2-1; no definite D call. The CDR3 here is CASSSFLAYNEQFF. CDR3 DNA: TGTGCCAGCAGTTCCTTCCTAGCCTACAATGAGCAGTTCTTC.